The TCR beta chain described here comes from a study of T cell responses to AZD1222 COVID-19 vaccine. Per the germline V gene, CDR1 is SQVTM and CDR2 is ANQGSEA. This CDR3 is built from 14 residues. Trimming cost V 0 bases and J 2 bases, with 10 bases left between them. Libraries were prepared by immunoSEQ multiplex PCR; TCRdb keeps only in-frame clonotypes and omits some of them. The sample lists about 86,000 clones, around 90% seen once, with less than 6% in the top ten. The sequenced sample was peripheral blood, obtained on day 0 of AZD1222 vaccination. This receptor was identified in an adult in good health. This chain joins TRBV29-1 and TRBJ1-2; D unresolved. The CDR3 loop reads CSVEDLRVNYGYTF. CDR3 DNA: TGCAGCGTTGAAGATTTGAGGGTAAACTATGGCTACACCTTC.